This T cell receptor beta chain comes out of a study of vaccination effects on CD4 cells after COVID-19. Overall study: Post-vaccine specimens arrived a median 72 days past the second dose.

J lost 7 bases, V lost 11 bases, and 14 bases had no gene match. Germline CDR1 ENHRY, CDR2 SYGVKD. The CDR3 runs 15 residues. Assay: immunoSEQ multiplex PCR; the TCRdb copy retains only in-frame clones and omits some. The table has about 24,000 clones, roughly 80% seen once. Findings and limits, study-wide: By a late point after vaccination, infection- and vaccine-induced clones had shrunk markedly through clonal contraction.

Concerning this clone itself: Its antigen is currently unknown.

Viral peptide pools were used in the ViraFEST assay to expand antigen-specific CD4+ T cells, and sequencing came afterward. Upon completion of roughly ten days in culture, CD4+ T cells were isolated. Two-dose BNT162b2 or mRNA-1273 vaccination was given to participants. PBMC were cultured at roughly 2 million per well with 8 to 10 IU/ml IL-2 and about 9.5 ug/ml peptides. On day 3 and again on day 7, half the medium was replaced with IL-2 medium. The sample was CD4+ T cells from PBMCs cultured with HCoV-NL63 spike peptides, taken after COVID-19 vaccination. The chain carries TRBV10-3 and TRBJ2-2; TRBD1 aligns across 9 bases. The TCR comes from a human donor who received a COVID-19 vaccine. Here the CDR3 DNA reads TGTGCCTCGGTACAGGGGGCTGGAGGTGGCGGGGAGCTGTTTTTT. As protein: CASVQGAGGGGELFF.